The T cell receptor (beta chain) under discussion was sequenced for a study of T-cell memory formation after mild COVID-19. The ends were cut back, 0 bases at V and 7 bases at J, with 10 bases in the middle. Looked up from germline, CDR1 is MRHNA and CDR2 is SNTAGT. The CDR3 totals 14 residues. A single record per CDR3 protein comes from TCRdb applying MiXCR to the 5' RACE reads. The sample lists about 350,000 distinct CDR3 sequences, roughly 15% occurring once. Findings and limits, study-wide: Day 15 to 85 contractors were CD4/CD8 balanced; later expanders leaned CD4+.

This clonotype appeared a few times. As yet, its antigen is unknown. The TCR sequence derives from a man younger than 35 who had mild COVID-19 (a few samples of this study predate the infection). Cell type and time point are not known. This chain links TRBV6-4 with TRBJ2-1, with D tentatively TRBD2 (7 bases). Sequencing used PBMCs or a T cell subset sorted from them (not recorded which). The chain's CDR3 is CASSDSGGPNEQFF. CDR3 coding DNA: TGTGCCAGCAGTGACTCGGGGGGGCCTAATGAGCAGTTCTTC.